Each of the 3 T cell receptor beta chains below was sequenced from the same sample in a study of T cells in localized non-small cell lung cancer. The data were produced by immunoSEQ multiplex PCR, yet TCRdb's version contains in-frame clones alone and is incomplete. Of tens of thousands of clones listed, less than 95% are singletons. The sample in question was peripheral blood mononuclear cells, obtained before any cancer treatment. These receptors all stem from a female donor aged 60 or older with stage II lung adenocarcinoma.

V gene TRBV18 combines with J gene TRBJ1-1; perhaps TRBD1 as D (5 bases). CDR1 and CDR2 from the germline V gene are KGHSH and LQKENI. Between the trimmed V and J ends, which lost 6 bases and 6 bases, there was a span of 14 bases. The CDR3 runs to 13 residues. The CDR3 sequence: CASSPQTDSEAFF. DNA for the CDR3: TGTGCCAGCTCCCCTCAGACAGATTCTGAAGCTTTCTTT.

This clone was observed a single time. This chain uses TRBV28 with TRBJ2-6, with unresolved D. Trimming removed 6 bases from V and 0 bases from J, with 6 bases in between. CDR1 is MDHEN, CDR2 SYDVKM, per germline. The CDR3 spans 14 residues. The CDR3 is CASSRASGANVLTF. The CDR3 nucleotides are TGTGCCAGCAGCCGGGCCTCTGGGGCCAACGTCCTGACTTTC.

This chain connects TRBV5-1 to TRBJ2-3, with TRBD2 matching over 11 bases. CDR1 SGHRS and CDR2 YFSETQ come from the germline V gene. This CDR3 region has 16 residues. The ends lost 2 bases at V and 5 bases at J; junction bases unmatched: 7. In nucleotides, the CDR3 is TGCGCCAGCAGCTTACCTAGCGGGGGGCTGGAAGATACGCAGTATTTT. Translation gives CASSLPSGGLEDTQYF.